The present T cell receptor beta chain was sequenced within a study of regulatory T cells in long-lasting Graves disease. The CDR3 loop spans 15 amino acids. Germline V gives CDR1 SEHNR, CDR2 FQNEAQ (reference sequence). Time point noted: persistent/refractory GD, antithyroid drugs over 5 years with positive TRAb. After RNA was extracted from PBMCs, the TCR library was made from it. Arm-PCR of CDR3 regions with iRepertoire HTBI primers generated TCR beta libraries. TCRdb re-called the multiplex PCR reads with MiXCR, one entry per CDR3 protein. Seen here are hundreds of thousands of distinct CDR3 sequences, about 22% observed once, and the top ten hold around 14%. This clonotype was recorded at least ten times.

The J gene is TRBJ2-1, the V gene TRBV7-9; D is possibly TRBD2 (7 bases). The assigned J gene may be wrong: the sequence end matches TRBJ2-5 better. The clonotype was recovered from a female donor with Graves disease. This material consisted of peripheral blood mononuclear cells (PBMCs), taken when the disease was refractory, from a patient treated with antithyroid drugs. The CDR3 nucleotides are TGTGCCAGCAGCTTGACCCGGGGGGCGGAAGAGACCCAGTACTTC. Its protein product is CASSLTRGAEETQYF.